A selection of T cell receptor beta chains follows, all from one sample in a study of shared clonotypes between healthy human individuals. Repertoires were generated with immunoSEQ multiplex PCR, while TCRdb's copy carries only in-frame clones and drops some. Here the sample spans fewer than 2.5 million clones, roughly 93% being singletons. Sequencing used naive CD4+ T cells from PBMCs. These receptors all come from a man younger than 35 in good health. Some clones in this sample may be carry-over from other donors' samples. Each CDR3 is given with its conserved first and last residue. A D gene is named only where the DNA matches it firmly. Rows may omit the clone size; those that give it use once, few, many or a size class.

>NA|TRBV5-1|TRBJ2-1|NA|14
TGCGCCAGCAGCTTGGACAGGCTCTACAATGAGCAGTTCTTC
CASSLDRLYNEQFF
>TRBD1|TRBV5-4|TRBJ2-7|NA|15
TGTGCCAGCAGCAGATCGGGACAGGGAAGCTACGAGCAGTACTTC
CASSRSGQGSYEQYF
>NA|TRBV7-8|TRBJ1-1|NA|15
TGTGCCAGCAGCCTAGGCAGGGGTTTGAACACTGAAGCTTTCTTT
CASSLGRGLNTEAFF
>NA|TRBV6-1|TRBJ1-2|NA|15
TGTGCCAGCAGTGAAGCTCCGGGGCGCGACTATGGCTACACCTTC
CASSEAPGRDYGYTF
>NA|TRBV5-1|TRBJ1-2|NA|14
TGCGCCAGCAGCTCCGGACCTAACACCTATGGCTACACCTTC
CASSSGPNTYGYTF
>NA|TRBV25-1|TRBJ2-7|NA|12
TGTGCCAGCAGTTACAGTCTCTACGAGCAGTACTTC
CASSYSLYEQYF
>NA|TRBV7-6|TRBJ2-7|NA|13
TGTGCCAGCAGCTTGGGGGCTTCCTACGAGCAGTACTTC
CASSLGASYEQYF
>NA|TRBV5-1|TRBJ2-3|NA|14
TGCGCCAGCACTAGGGGCTCTTCCACAGATACGCAGTATTTT
CASTRGSSTDTQYF
>NA|TRBV7-3|TRBJ2-2|NA|18
TGTGCCAGCAGCTTACGTTTTGGGGCGGGTACGAACACCGGGGAGCTGTTTTTT
CASSLRFGAGTNTGELFF
>NA|TRBV7-8|TRBJ1-2|NA|17
TGTGCCAGCAGCTTGGTGGCGGACTTCGGGCGGAAATATGGCTACACCTTC
CASSLVADFGRKYGYTF
>TRBD1|TRBV6-1|TRBJ1-3|NA|16
TGTGCCAGCAGTGTCCACAGGGGCCTCTCTGGAAACACCATATATTTT
CASSVHRGLSGNTIYF
>NA|TRBV7-2|TRBJ2-3|NA|15
TGTGCCAGCAGCTTAGAGCTCAACCCAGACAATACGCAGTATTTT
CASSLELNPDNTQYF
>NA|TRBV5-4|TRBJ2-5|NA|15
TGTGCCAGCAGCTCCCGACAGGGCGGGGGGGAGACCCAGTACTTC
CASSSRQGGGETQYF
>NA|TRBV12-5|TRBJ2-1|NA|14
TGTGCTAGTGGCCCTAATACAGGCCGGGGTGAGCAGTTCTTC
CASGPNTGRGEQFF
>NA|TRBV7-6|TRBJ2-7|NA|13
TGTGCCAGCAGCTTAGGGCAGAACTACGAGCAGTACTTC
CASSLGQNYEQYF
>NA|TRBV6-5|TRBJ1-1|NA|13
TGTGCCAGCAGTTACAGAGGCGTCGCTGAAGCTTTCTTT
CASSYRGVAEAFF
>NA|TRBV7-9|TRBJ1-1|NA|13
TGTGCCAGCAGCTTCGGGATTCGCACTGAAGCTTTCTTT
CASSFGIRTEAFF
>NA|TRBV10-3|TRBJ2-7|NA|13
TGTGCCGTGGGAGCAGCGGCTTCCTACGAGCAGTACTTC
CAVGAAASYEQYF
>NA|TRBV18|TRBJ1-2|NA|16
TGTGCCAGCTCACCAGTCCGACAGAGCGACAACTATGGCTACACCTTC
CASSPVRQSDNYGYTF
>NA|TRBV6-5|TRBJ1-5|few|13
TGTGCCAGCAGTTACAGGGAAGCTCAGCCCCAGCATTTT
CASSYREAQPQHF
>NA|TRBV2|TRBJ1-5|NA|14
TGTGCCAGCAGTCTTAGATACACCGATCAGCCCCAGCATTTT
CASSLRYTDQPQHF
>NA|TRBV18|TRBJ2-7|NA|14
TGTGCCAGCTCAGCCGATTTGACTATCTACGAGCAGTACTTC
CASSADLTIYEQYF
>NA|TRBV7-8|TRBJ1-1|NA|14
TGTGCCAGCAGCTTAGTGGCTGGGGAAACTGAAGCTTTCTTT
CASSLVAGETEAFF
>TRBD1|TRBV18|TRBJ1-1|NA|22
TGTGCCAGCTCACCTACGACAGGGCCCCGGACCAGAGGCCGGTCCGTGGACACTGAAGCTTTCTTT
CASSPTTGPRTRGRSVDTEAFF
>TRBD1|TRBV5-1|TRBJ1-4|NA|16
TGCGCCAGCAGCCGAGGTCCGGGACAGGGTAATGAAAAACTGTTTTTT
CASSRGPGQGNEKLFF
>TRBD2|TRBV4-2|TRBJ2-2|NA|19
TGTGCCAGCAGCCATCGATCCGACACTAGCGGGAGGAACACCGGGGAGCTGTTTTTT
CASSHRSDTSGRNTGELFF
>NA|TRBV5-8|TRBJ2-7|NA|17
TGTGCCAGCAGCTTGGAGGCAGGTGGGGGCAGCTCCTACGAGCAGTACTTC
CASSLEAGGGSSYEQYF
>NA|TRBV7-2|TRBJ1-4|NA|13
TGTGCCAGCAGCTTCGGTACAGACGAAAAACTGTTTTTT
CASSFGTDEKLFF
>NA|TRBV11-2|TRBJ1-1|NA|16
TGTGCCAGCAGCCCACTGAGAGGACGTCAGAACACTGAAGCTTTCTTT
CASSPLRGRQNTEAFF
>NA|TRBV7-3|TRBJ2-3|NA|15
TGTGCCAGCAGCCCATCCTTAGCGGGCACAGATACGCAGTATTTT
CASSPSLAGTDTQYF
>NA|TRBV4-2|TRBJ2-6|NA|15
TGTGCCAGCAGCCAAGATGGGGCTGGGGCCAACGTCCTGACTTTC
CASSQDGAGANVLTF
>NA|TRBV30|TRBJ1-6|NA|14
TGTGCCTGGAGTCAGGGCCGGGGGGATTCACCCCTCCACTTT
CAWSQGRGDSPLHF
>NA|TRBV7-8|TRBJ2-3|NA|14
TGTGCCAGCAGCTTAGTGAGGTACACAGATACGCAGTATTTT
CASSLVRYTDTQYF
>TRBD1|TRBV28|TRBJ2-7|NA|15
TGTGCCAGCAGTTACCAGACAGGGGGTCCCTACGAGCAGTACTTC
CASSYQTGGPYEQYF
>TRBD2|TRBV27|TRBJ2-7|NA|18
TGTGCCAGCAGCAAGACTAGCGGGAGGCGTCTCACGTGGTACGAGCAGTACTTC
CASSKTSGRRLTWYEQYF
>TRBD1|TRBV28|TRBJ2-7|NA|16
TGTGCCAGCAGTTTGTCCGACAGGGGAGGAGTGGGTGAGCAGTACTTC
CASSLSDRGGVGEQYF
>NA|TRBV7-2|TRBJ2-7|NA|15
TGTGCCAGCAGCTCCCAAGTAGGCTCCTCCTACGAGCAGTACTTC
CASSSQVGSSYEQYF
>NA|TRBV5-4|TRBJ2-1|NA|14
TGTGCCATCCTCCTCACCCCGGACAACAATGAGCAGTTCTTC
CAILLTPDNNEQFF
>TRBD1|TRBV11-2|TRBJ2-5|NA|15
TGTGCCAGCAGCGCCAACAGGGGGCTCGGGGAGACCCAGTACTTC
CASSANRGLGETQYF
>NA|TRBV6-5|TRBJ1-2|NA|15
TGTGCCAGCAGTTACTCTCTCCGGGGGATCTATGGCTACACCTTC
CASSYSLRGIYGYTF
>NA|TRBV9|TRBJ1-2|NA|14
TGTGCCAGCAGCGCACACAGAGAACCTTATGGCTACACCTTC
CASSAHREPYGYTF
>NA|TRBV9|TRBJ2-1|NA|15
TGTGCCAGCAGCACGACCCCCTCACCCTACAATGAGCAGTTCTTC
CASSTTPSPYNEQFF
>TRBD1|TRBV20-1|TRBJ1-1|few|10
TGCAGTGTTGAGACAGGGTTGACTTTCTTT
CSVETGLTFF
>NA|TRBV7-3|TRBJ2-3|NA|12
TGTGCCAGCAGCACATATGATCGTGCGCAGTATTTT
CASSTYDRAQYF
>NA|TRBV7-9|TRBJ2-3|NA|12
TGTGCCAGCAGCGCCAACGCAAATACGCAGTATTTT
CASSANANTQYF
>TRBD2|TRBV27|TRBJ2-1|NA|16
TGTGCCAGCAGCACAAAGAGGGGAGGGACCTACAATGAGCAGTTCTTC
CASSTKRGGTYNEQFF